This T cell receptor (beta chain) appears in the sequencing data of a study of response to subunit inactivated influenza vaccine. Study-level findings and limits: The authors offered the suggestion that each seasonal influenza vaccination recruits few new T cells.

Trimming stripped 7 bases from V and 1 base from J, with 9 bases between. The CDR3 has 13 residues. TCRdb re-derived calls from the RT-PCR reads in MiXCR, one entry per CDR3 protein. Here the sample spans about 500,000 distinct CDR3 sequences, 16% being singletons. The sample holds many counts of this clonotype. Antigen: not known. The origin of this receptor is a man between 50 and 75 years old who received an inactivated influenza vaccine. The sample in question was CD4+ T cells sorted from PBMCs, obtained around 25 months after vaccination. V gene TRBV12-3 or TRBV12-4 combines with J gene TRBJ2-3, with unresolved D. The CDR3, as DNA: TGTGCCAGCATTCGGGCTGGCACAGATACGCAGTATTTT. Translating gives CASIRAGTDTQYF.